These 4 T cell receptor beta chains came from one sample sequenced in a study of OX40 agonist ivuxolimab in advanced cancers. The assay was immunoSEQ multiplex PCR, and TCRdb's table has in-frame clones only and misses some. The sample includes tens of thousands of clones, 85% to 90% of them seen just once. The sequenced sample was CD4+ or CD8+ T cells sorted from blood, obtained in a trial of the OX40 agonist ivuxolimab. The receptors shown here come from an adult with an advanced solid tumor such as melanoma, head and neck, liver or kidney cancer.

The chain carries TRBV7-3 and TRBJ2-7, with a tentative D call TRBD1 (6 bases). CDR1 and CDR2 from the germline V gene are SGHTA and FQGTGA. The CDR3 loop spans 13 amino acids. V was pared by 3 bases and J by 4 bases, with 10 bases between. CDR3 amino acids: CASSFSQGYEQYF. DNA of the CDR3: TGTGCCAGCAGCTTCTCACAGGGTTACGAGCAGTACTTC.

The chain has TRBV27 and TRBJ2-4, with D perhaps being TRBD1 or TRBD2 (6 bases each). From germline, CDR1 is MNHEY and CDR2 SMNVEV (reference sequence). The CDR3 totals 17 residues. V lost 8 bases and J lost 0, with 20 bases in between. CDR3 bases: TGTGCCAGCGCCCGAGGGGGGCCTTTGATAGCCAAAAACATTCAGTACTTC. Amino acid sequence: CASARGGPLIAKNIQYF.

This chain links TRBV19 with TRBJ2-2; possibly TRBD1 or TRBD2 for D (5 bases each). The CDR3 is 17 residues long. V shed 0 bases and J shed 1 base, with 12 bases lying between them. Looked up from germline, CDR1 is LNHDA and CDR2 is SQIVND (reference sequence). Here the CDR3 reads CASSIDTGPENTGELFF. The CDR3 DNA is TGTGCCAGTAGTATAGATACGGGACCCGAGAACACCGGGGAGCTGTTTTTT.

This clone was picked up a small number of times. As DNA, the CDR3 is TGTGCCAGCAGCTTAGAGTTTGGAGTCTTGACCTACGAGCAGTACTTC. As protein: CASSLEFGVLTYEQYF. V and J are TRBV11-2 and TRBJ2-7; D is ambiguous. The V end was cut by 0 bases, the J end by 2 bases, with 14 bases between. Germline CDR1 reads SGHAT; CDR2 reads FQNNGV. The CDR3 consists of 16 residues.